The 23 T cell receptor beta chains listed next were all sequenced from one sample in a study of T-cell reconstitution after alpha-beta-depleted transplantation in children. A TCRbeta library incorporating unique molecular identifiers was prepared. TCRdb re-called the PCR reads through MiXCR, storing one row per CDR3 protein. The sample includes 640,000 or so distinct CDR3 sequences, approximately 17% of them seen just once. The specimen comprised PBMCs from the stem cell graft donor, sampled from the stem cell graft. The origin of the receptors is a human donor who donated a stem cell graft to a child with acute myeloid leukemia.

This clonotype was seen more than once but under ten times. The genes are TRBV5-1 and TRBJ2-2; no clear D. Trimming shortened V by 0 bases and J by 12 bases, and 6 bases separated the two germline ends. The CDR3 consists of 11 residues. Germline V gene data show CDR1 as SGHRS and CDR2 as YFSETQ. The CDR3 is CASSLDSQLFF. DNA for the CDR3: TGCGCCAGCAGCTTGGATAGCCAGCTGTTTTTT.

This clonotype was detected a few times. This sequence joins TRBV5-1 and TRBJ2-4; 10 bases line up with TRBD1. CDR1 is SGHRS and CDR2 is YFSETQ in the germline V gene. With V trimmed by 4 bases and J by 7 bases, 5 bases remained unmatched. CDR3 length: 14 amino acids. The CDR3 DNA sequence: TGCGCCAGCAGCAGACAGGGGGCTCCGAACATTCAGTACTTC. Its translation is CASSRQGAPNIQYF.

This clonotype was seen only a few times. The chain uses TRBV27 and TRBJ1-1; D may be TRBD1 (5 bases). Trimming took 6 bases from V and 8 from J, leaving 16 bases between them. The CDR3 is 13 amino acids. CDR1 is MNHEY and CDR2 is SMNVEV in the germline V gene (reference sequence). The CDR3 DNA reads TGTGCCAGCAGACAAACACAGGATGGAGAAGCTTTCTTT. Protein product: CASRQTQDGEAFF.

This clonotype has only one observation. This sequence is one base from a far larger clone and is likely a read error. The chain links TRBV5-1 to TRBJ2-1; D is uncertain. The CDR3 has 11 amino acids. Trimming took off 0 bases at V and 10 bases at J, with 5 bases between the two ends. Germline lookup yields CDR1 SGHRS and CDR2 YFSETQ. The CDR3 DNA reads TGCGCCAGCAGCTTGGCTAAGGAGCAGTTCTTC. It yields the protein CASSLAKEQFF.

The rearrangement joins TRBV18 to TRBJ1-2, with D hard to call. Germline lookup yields CDR1 KGHSH and CDR2 LQKENI. V was clipped by 0 bases and J by 6 bases, with 8 bases between them. This CDR3 contains 13 residues. The CDR3 spells CASSPPVTDGYTF. CDR3 sequence (DNA): TGTGCCAGCTCACCACCCGTAACGGATGGCTACACCTTC.

The sample holds many counts of this clonotype. This chain joins TRBV9 and TRBJ2-7; TRBD2 agrees at 11 bases. The V and J ends lost 4 bases and 2 bases, in that order; junction bases with no gene match: 2. Germline V lookup: CDR1 SGDLS, CDR2 YYNGEE. This CDR3 spans 14 amino acids. CDR3 residues: CASSFSGGAYEQYF. CDR3 nucleotides: TGTGCCAGCAGCTTTAGCGGGGGGGCCTACGAGCAGTACTTC.

The genes are TRBV7-2 and TRBJ2-1; D is undetermined. The germline V and J ends were trimmed by 4 bases and 7 bases, with 17 bases remaining between them. The germline V gene encodes CDR1 SGHTA and CDR2 FQGNSA. The CDR3 consists of 15 residues. The CDR3 sequence: CASSSRLNLGNEQFF. The DNA for the CDR3 is TGTGCCAGCAGCTCCCGACTTAACCTGGGTAATGAGCAGTTCTTC.

This clonotype was detected a few times. The chain recombines TRBV6-5 with TRBJ2-6; 8 nucleotides line up with TRBD1. The V gene's germline CDR1 is MNHEY and CDR2 SVGAGI. This CDR3 spans 17 amino acids. V shed 4 bases, J shed 0 bases, and the junction held 5 bases outside the gene matches. CDR3 sequence (DNA): TGTGCCAGCAGTTCCGGACAGGGACTCTCTGGGGCCAACGTCCTGACTTTC. It specifies CASSSGQGLSGANVLTF.

This clonotype was seen repeatedly, ten times or more. The J gene is TRBJ1-4, the V gene TRBV29-1; 7 nucleotides align to TRBD1. CDR1 and CDR2 from the germline V gene are SQVTM and ANQGSEA. V shed 6 bases and J 7 bases; nucleotides not matched to a gene: 8. CDR3 length: 13 residues. CDR3 sequence reads: CSVQTGNGEKLFF. Written as DNA, the CDR3 is TGCAGCGTCCAGACAGGGAACGGTGAAAAACTGTTTTTT.

About this clonotype itself: A read error may account for a junction end that differs from germline. This sequence joins TRBV6-1 and TRBJ2-7, with D perhaps matching TRBD1 (6 bases). This CDR3 comprises 15 residues. In germline, CDR1 is MNHNS, CDR2 SASEGT. The CDR3 DNA sequence: TGTGCCAGCAGGCCCCTGACGCCAGGGGTCTACGACCAGTACTTC. Amino acid sequence: CASRPLTPGVYDQYF.

This clonotype has a count of ten or more. The CDR3 nucleotides are TGCAGTGCTAGAGATCCGAACAGGAACACTGAAGCTTTCTTT. Its translation: CSARDPNRNTEAFF. The gene calls are TRBV20-1 and TRBJ1-1; D not resolved. CDR3 length: 14 amino acids. The V end lost 0 bases, the J end lost 1 base, and 9 bases lay between the germline ends. Germline values: CDR1 DFQATT, CDR2 SNEGSKA (reference sequence).

The chain combines TRBV5-1 with TRBJ2-1; 11 bases are a match to TRBD2. Trimming cost V 0 bases and J 6 bases; bases outside gene matches: 5. Germline V gives CDR1 SGHRS, CDR2 YFSETQ. This CDR3 is built from 16 residues. CDR3 sequence (DNA): TGCGCCAGCAGCTTGGCCACTAGCGGGGGACCCAATGAGCAGTTCTTC. Amino acid sequence: CASSLATSGGPNEQFF.

This clonotype was counted at least ten times. The chain carries TRBV20-1 and TRBJ2-7; 8 positions agree with TRBD2. J was trimmed by 3 bases and V by 3 bases; bases with no gene match: 1. This CDR3 region has 12 residues. The germline V gene has CDR1 DFQATT and CDR2 SNEGSKA (reference sequence). CDR3 loop: CSASGTSYEQYF. For the CDR3, the DNA is TGCAGTGCTAGTGGGACTAGCTACGAGCAGTACTTC.

Ten or more counts support this clonotype. The chain uses TRBV20-1 and TRBJ2-1, with TRBD2 as a possible D gene (6 bases). V lost 6 bases to trimming and J lost 10 bases, with 19 bases between them. The CDR3 extends over 13 amino acids. Germline-derived CDR1 and CDR2 are DFQATT and SNEGSKA (reference sequence). The CDR3 reads CSASGTLGGEQFF. Written as DNA, the CDR3 is TGCAGTGCCTCCGGGACTCTCGGAGGGGAGCAGTTCTTC.

This clonotype was detected many times. The V and J genes are TRBV20-1 and TRBJ2-5, with no clear D. This CDR3 has 16 amino acids. V was shortened by 0 bases and J by 0 bases, with 14 bases between the two germline ends. The germline gives CDR1 DFQATT, CDR2 SNEGSKA (reference sequence). The CDR3 is CSARDRLAMYQETQYF. CDR3 coding DNA: TGCAGTGCTAGAGATCGATTAGCTATGTACCAAGAGACCCAGTACTTC.

This clonotype was observed a few times. V is TRBV10-3 and J is TRBJ2-7; TRBD1 aligns across 10 bases. The CDR3 runs 16 residues. Germline assignment: CDR1 ENHRY and CDR2 SYGVKD. The junction had 5 bases not matched to a gene; V was cut back by 3 bases and J by 0 bases. The CDR3: CAISDPGQGSSYEQYV. Here the CDR3 DNA reads TGTGCCATCAGTGATCCGGGACAGGGGTCCTCCTACGAGCAGTACGTC.

This clonotype was counted at least ten times. This rearrangement joins TRBV6-1 to TRBJ2-7; D unclear. Germline-derived CDR1 and CDR2 are MNHNS and SASEGT. V shed 1 base and J shed 1 base, with 2 bases lying between them. CDR3 length equals 12 residues. CDR3 nucleotides: TGTGCCAGCAGTGAAGAATCCTACGAGCAGTACGTC. Its protein is CASSEESYEQYV.

The rearrangement links TRBV20-1 to TRBJ2-3, with 7 bases identical to TRBD1. Germline V gives CDR1 DFQATT, CDR2 SNEGSKA (reference sequence). J was trimmed by 0 bases and V by 5 bases; bases with no gene match: 8. This CDR3 contains 15 residues. The CDR3 protein is CSAQTGVLSTDTQYF. The CDR3 region has the DNA TGCAGTGCTCAAACAGGGGTTTTGAGCACAGATACGCAGTATTTT.

The sample holds many counts of this clonotype. The genes are TRBV29-1 and TRBJ2-5, with 7 bases aligning to TRBD1. The CDR3 spans 14 residues. With V trimmed by 3 bases and J by 2 bases, 6 bases remained unmatched. Germline CDR1 and CDR2: SQVTM and ANQGSEA. CDR3 in amino acids: CSVDAGTDQETQYF. The CDR3 coding sequence is TGCAGCGTTGACGCCGGGACAGATCAAGAGACCCAGTACTTC.

The sample holds many counts of this clonotype. V is TRBV7-6 and J is TRBJ2-7, with D perhaps matching TRBD1 (5 bases). CDR1 is SGHVS, CDR2 FNYEAQ, per germline. Between the trimmed V and J ends, which lost 5 bases and 6 bases, there was a span of 14 bases. The CDR3 has 13 residues. The CDR3 DNA is TGTGCCAGCAGCGACGGACAAATCGGCGAGCAGTACTTC. Translation gives CASSDGQIGEQYF.

At least ten counts were recorded for this clonotype. The genes are TRBV7-2 and TRBJ2-3, with TRBD2 matching 13 bases. J was trimmed by 3 bases and V by 7 bases; bases with no gene match: 4. This CDR3 spans 15 amino acids. Per germline, CDR1 SGHTA and CDR2 FQGNSA. The CDR3 region is CASILTSGGTDTQYF. CDR3 coding DNA: TGTGCCAGCATCTTGACTAGCGGGGGGACAGATACGCAGTATTTT.

This clonotype showed up many times. V usage is TRBV5-5 and J usage is TRBJ1-1; D gene unclear. Germline V gene sequence: CDR1 SGHKS, CDR2 YYEKEE (reference sequence). The CDR3 extends over 13 amino acids. V lost 3 bases to trimming and J lost 4 bases, with 10 bases between them. CDR3 in DNA: TGTGCCAGCAGCTCATTTGAGGTCACTGAAGCTTTCTTT. Amino acids: CASSSFEVTEAFF. Complete variable domain (other parts from reference TRBV5-5 and TRBJ1-1): DAGVTQSPTHLIKTRGQQVTLRCSPISGHKSVSWYQQVLGQGPQFIFQYYEKEERGRGNFPDRFSARQFPNYSSELNVNALLLGDSALYLCASSSFEVTEAFFGQGTRLTVV.

V usage is TRBV20-1 and J usage is TRBJ2-7; maybe TRBD1 (6 bases). This CDR3 spans 11 amino acids. Germline CDR1 and CDR2: DFQATT and SNEGSKA (reference sequence). This CDR3 is CRVTGPYEQYV. The CDR3 DNA sequence: TGCAGGGTGACAGGTCCATACGAGCAGTACGTC.